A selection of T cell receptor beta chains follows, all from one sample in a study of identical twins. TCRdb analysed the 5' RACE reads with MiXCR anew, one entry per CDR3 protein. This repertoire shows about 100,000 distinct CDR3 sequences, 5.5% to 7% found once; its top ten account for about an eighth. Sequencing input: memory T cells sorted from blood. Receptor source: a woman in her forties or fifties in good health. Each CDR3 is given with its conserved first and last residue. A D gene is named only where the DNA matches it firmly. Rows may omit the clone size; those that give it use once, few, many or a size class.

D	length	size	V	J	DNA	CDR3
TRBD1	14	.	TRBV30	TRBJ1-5	TGTGCCTGGAGTGACAGGGGAAACAATCAGCCCCAGCATTTT	CAWSDRGNNQPQHF
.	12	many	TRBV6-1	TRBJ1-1	TGTGCCAGCAGGTCCCCGGGGGGAAGCGCTTTCTTT	CASRSPGGSAFF
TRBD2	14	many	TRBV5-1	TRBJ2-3	TGCGCCAGCAGCCGGACTAGTAGCACAGATACGCAGTATTTT	CASSRTSSTDTQYF
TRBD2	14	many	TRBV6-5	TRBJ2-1	TGTGCCAGCCAAATAGCGGGTCTAGTCAATGAGCAGTTCTTC	CASQIAGLVNEQFF
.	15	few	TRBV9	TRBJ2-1	TGTGCCAGCAGCCCCCGGGAGTTATTAGACAATGAGCAGTTCTTC	CASSPRELLDNEQFF
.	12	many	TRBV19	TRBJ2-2	TGTGCCAGTAGTATTTCAACCGGGGAGCTGTTTTTT	CASSISTGELFF
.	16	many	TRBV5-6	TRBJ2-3	TGTGCCAGCAGCTTCCCGACAGTTCTAAGCACAGATACGCAGTATTTT	CASSFPTVLSTDTQYF
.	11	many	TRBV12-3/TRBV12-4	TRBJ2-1	TGTGCCAGCAGTCACAGCGATGAGCAGTTCTTC	CASSHSDEQFF
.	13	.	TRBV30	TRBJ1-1	TGTGCCTGGGAAAACCCCCAACGGGGGGAAGCTTTCTTT	CAWENPQRGEAFF
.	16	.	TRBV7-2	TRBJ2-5	TGTGCCAGCAGCTCTCCCGAAAGCGGGTACCAAGAGACCCAGTACTTC	CASSSPESGYQETQYF
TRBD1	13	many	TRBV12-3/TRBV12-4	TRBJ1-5	TGTGCCAGCAGCCGGACAGGGGACCAGCCCCAGCATTTT	CASSRTGDQPQHF
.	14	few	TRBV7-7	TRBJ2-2	TGTGCCAGCAGCTTATCCGGGAACACCGGGGAGCTGTTTTTT	CASSLSGNTGELFF
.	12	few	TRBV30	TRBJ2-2	TGTGCCTGGTGCCGAGTGACCGGGGAGCTGTTTTTT	CAWCRVTGELFF
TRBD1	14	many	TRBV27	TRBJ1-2	TGTGCCAGCAGTACCATGGGACAGGACTATGGCTACACCTTC	CASSTMGQDYGYTF
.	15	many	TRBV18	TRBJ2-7	TGTGCCAGCTCAATGATCGGAAGCCTCTCCTACGAGCAGTACTTC	CASSMIGSLSYEQYF
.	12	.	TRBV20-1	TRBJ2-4	TGCAGTGCTAGAAGCCAGGAAAACATTCAGTACTTC	CSARSQENIQYF
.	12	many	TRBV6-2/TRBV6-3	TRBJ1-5	TGTGCCAGCAGGGTGGGTACTCAGCCCCAGCATTTT	CASRVGTQPQHF
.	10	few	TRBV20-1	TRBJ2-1	TGCAGTGCTAGAGATGGGGAGCAGTTCTTC	CSARDGEQFF
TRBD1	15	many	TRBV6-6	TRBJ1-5	TGTGCCAGCAGTGGCCCCACAGGGGGCAATCAGCCCCAGCATTTT	CASSGPTGGNQPQHF
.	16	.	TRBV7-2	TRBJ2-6	TGTGCCAGCACCAAGAGACGGACAGCTGGGGCCAACGTCCTGACTTTC	CASTKRRTAGANVLTF
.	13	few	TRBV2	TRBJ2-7	TGTGCCAGCCGGCTGACAGTCGGCTACGAGCAGTACTTC	CASRLTVGYEQYF
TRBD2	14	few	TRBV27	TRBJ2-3	TGTGCCAGCGGAAGCGGGACTAACACAGATACGCAGTATTTT	CASGSGTNTDTQYF
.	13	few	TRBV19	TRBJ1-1	TGTGCCAGTAGCCCGGGGAGAGGCACTGAAGCTTTCTTT	CASSPGRGTEAFF
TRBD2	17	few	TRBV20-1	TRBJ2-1	TGCAGTGCTAGAGATGCACGGCTAGCGGAGATCTACAATGAGCAGTTCTTC	CSARDARLAEIYNEQFF
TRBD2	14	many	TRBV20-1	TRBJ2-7	TGCAGCGTCCCCGGCGGGAGAACAACCTACGAGCAGTACTTC	CSVPGGRTTYEQYF
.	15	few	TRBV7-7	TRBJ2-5	TGTGCCAGCAGCTTAGGCGCCGCGGTACAAGAGACCCAGTACTTC	CASSLGAAVQETQYF
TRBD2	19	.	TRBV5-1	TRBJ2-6	TGCGCCAGCAGCCCCTGGACTAGCGGGAGGGTTGAAGGGGCCAACGTCCTGACTTTC	CASSPWTSGRVEGANVLTF
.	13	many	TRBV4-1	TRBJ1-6	TGCGCCAGCAGCCAAGAGGACACTCTTTTGCTCCACTTT	CASSQEDTLLLHF
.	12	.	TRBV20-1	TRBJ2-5	TGCAGTGCTGGGAGCGGGCAAGAGACCCAGTACTTC	CSAGSGQETQYF
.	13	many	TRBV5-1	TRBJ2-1	TGCGCCAGCAGTTTCCGGTCGAACAATGAGCAGTTCTTC	CASSFRSNNEQFF
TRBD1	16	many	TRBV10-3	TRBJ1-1	TGTGCCATCAGTGAGTCGGGACAGGGGAGGAACACTGAAGCTTTCTTT	CAISESGQGRNTEAFF
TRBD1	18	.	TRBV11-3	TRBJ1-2	TGTGCCAGCAGCTTAGAAGGGCTTGGACAGGGGAACGACTATGGCTACCCCTTC	CASSLEGLGQGNDYGYPF
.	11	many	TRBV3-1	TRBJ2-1	TGTGCCAGCAGCCAGCCCAATGAGCAGTTCTTC	CASSQPNEQFF
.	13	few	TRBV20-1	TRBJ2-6	TGCAGTGTAGCCGCTCCAGGGGCCAACGTCCTGACTTTC	CSVAAPGANVLTF
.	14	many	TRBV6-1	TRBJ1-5	TGTGCCAGCATGCCTCGGAACAGCAATCAGCCCCAGCATTTT	CASMPRNSNQPQHF
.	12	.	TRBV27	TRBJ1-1	TGTGCCAGCCACAGGAAGGGTACTGAAGCTTTCTTT	CASHRKGTEAFF
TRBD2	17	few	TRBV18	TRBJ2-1	TGTGCCAGCTCAACCAAGATAGCGGGAGAGGACTACAATGAGCAGTTCTTC	CASSTKIAGEDYNEQFF